This T cell receptor (beta chain) was documented in a study of technical replicates of blood from several donors (dated by TCRdb to the late 2010s). Concerning this clone itself: Which antigen it targets is not known. No base qualities exist here, and no much larger clone lies one base off it.

Library creation used the immunoSEQ multiplex PCR assay. Drawn from immuneACCESS, this table holds only the in-frame rearrangements with V and J called that TCRdb kept. Clones are partly lost; checked studies trace under half to an unresolved V gene and leave the rest unexplained. The sample profile shows just over 95,000 clones; approximately 94% of them were found once. The top ten hold roughly 0.2% of the sample. Sequencing was performed on T cells isolated from PBMCs. This TCR was sampled from a human donor in good health.

In nucleotide form, the sequence is TGTGCCAGCAGGGTGGGGACAGGGTCAAATGAGCAGTTCTTC. Translated, it reads CASRVGTGSNEQFF. The V and J segments used are TRBV2 and TRBJ2-1, and TRBD1 aligns with 9 junction nucleotides. At the junction V is shortened by 6 bases and J by 7 bases; bases outside the gene matches: 7. CDR1 and CDR2, per the germline V gene, are SNHLY and FYNNEI. The CDR3 goes from the cysteine to the phenylalanine over 14 residues. Only the CDR3 DNA stays, 42 bases, in frame from base 1.